Listed here are 20 T cell receptor beta chains from one sample, sequenced in a study of T cells in Graves' hyperthyroidism and ophthalmopathy. Amplification yielded TCR beta CDR3 regions, with RNA transcripts as the source. The TCR CDR3 was amplified in a first-round RT-PCR using the HTBI primer set. TCRdb recomputed calls from the multiplex PCR reads with MiXCR, one row per CDR3 protein. The table records some 740,000 distinct CDR3 sequences, less than 15% of them present only once. Sequencing was performed on blood. Receptors were obtained from a woman between 18 and 29 years old with Graves' hyperthyroidism.

This clonotype has only a few counts. This chain links TRBV20-1 with TRBJ2-2, with TRBD1 matching 7 bases. Germline trimming cut 6 bases from V and 3 bases from J; bases unmatched to any gene: 4. CDR3 size: 13 residues. Germline lookup yields CDR1 DFQATT and CDR2 SNEGSKA (reference sequence). As DNA, the CDR3 is TGCAGTGCCCCTGGACAGGACACCGGGGAGCTGTTTTTT. It translates to CSAPGQDTGELFF.

The genes are TRBV7-9 and TRBJ1-2; D unresolved. CDR1 and CDR2 (germline): SEHNR, FQNEAQ (reference sequence). V was pared by 1 base and J by 8 bases, with 8 bases between. This CDR3 comprises 12 residues. CDR3 loop: CASSLGRQGYTF. The CDR3 nucleotides are TGTGCCAGCAGCTTAGGCAGACAAGGCTACACCTTC.

This clonotype was counted many times. The gene calls are TRBV11-2 and TRBJ2-7; 11 nucleotides align to TRBD2. Germline V gene data show CDR1 as SGHAT and CDR2 as FQNNGV. With V trimmed by 6 bases and J by 3 bases, 7 bases remained unmatched. There are 15 residues in the CDR3. This CDR3 reads CASRRPGLADYEQYF. CDR3 nucleotide sequence: TGTGCCAGCAGGCGTCCGGGACTAGCGGACTACGAGCAGTACTTC.

The table lists this clonotype with a few counts. The CDR3 coding sequence is TGTGCCAGCAGCTTTGGGCCTACTGGAAACACCATATATTTT. Its protein product is CASSFGPTGNTIYF. The gene calls are TRBV11-2 and TRBJ1-3; D is unclear. V was cut by 3 bases and J by 2 bases, with 8 bases left in between. The germline gives CDR1 SGHAT, CDR2 FQNNGV. CDR3 length equals 14 residues.

The V and J genes are TRBV6-1 and TRBJ2-7; 12 bases map to TRBD2. The CDR3 covers 14 residues. CDR1 is MNHNS and CDR2 is SASEGT in the germline V gene. The trim removed 6 bases at V and 4 bases at J, leaving 4 bases unmatched. CDR3 in amino acids: CASRRTSGMYEQYF. CDR3 DNA sequence: TGTGCCAGCAGGCGGACTAGCGGGATGTACGAGCAGTACTTC.

The chain recombines TRBV12-3 or TRBV12-4 with TRBJ1-5; D is uncertain. The V and J ends lost 1 base and 0 bases respectively, with 13 bases between them. CDR3 length equals 17 residues. CDR3 DNA: TGTGCCAGCAGTTTAGGGGTCGGTATAGGTAGCAATCAGCCCCAGCATTTT. It translates to CASSLGVGIGSNQPQHF.

At least ten counts were recorded for this clonotype. V and J are TRBV28 and TRBJ2-1, with D maybe TRBD2 (6 bases). This CDR3 is built from 16 residues. Germline CDR1 is MDHEN and CDR2 is SYDVKM. The V gene lost 1 base and the J gene lost 3 bases, with 13 bases spanning the gap. CDR3 amino acids: CASSLYGRLFYNEQFF. The CDR3 DNA is TGTGCCAGCAGTTTATACGGGAGACTCTTCTACAATGAGCAGTTCTTC.

The chain is built from TRBV7-9 and TRBJ1-1, with D possibly matching TRBD1 (6 bases). Germline V gives CDR1 SEHNR, CDR2 FQNEAQ (reference sequence). CDR3 length equals 16 residues. The V and J ends lost 6 bases and 2 bases respectively, with 19 bases between them. CDR3 nucleotides: TGTGCCAGCAGTCGCCCGCATGGGGGGCTCAACACTGAAGCTTTCTTT. Translation: CASSRPHGGLNTEAFF.

This clonotype was detected many times. This chain uses TRBV30 with TRBJ2-7; D may be TRBD2 (7 bases). Germline-derived CDR1 and CDR2 are GTSNPN and SVGIG (reference sequence). Between the trimmed V and J ends, which lost 1 base and 7 bases, there was a span of 14 bases. The CDR3 has 13 amino acids. The CDR3 region is CAWSGVGRGEQYF. CDR3 DNA sequence: TGTGCCTGGAGTGGGGTGGGGAGGGGGGAGCAGTACTTC.

A few counts support this clonotype. The chain employs TRBV7-8 and TRBJ2-5; D not certain. V dropped 4 bases and J dropped 4 bases, with 13 bases sitting between them. From germline, CDR1 is SGHVS and CDR2 FQNEAQ. This CDR3 spans 14 amino acids. CDR3 bases: TGTGCCAGCAGCTCCCAGGCTGCCGGAGAGACCCAGTACTTC. Protein product: CASSSQAAGETQYF.

This clonotype was observed many times. The rearrangement joins TRBV2 to TRBJ2-4; possible D gene TRBD1, 6 bases. With 7 bases removed from V and 6 bases from J, the gap between germline ends came to 16 bases. Per the germline V gene, CDR1 is SNHLY and CDR2 is FYNNEI. This CDR3 region has 14 residues. The CDR3 DNA reads TGTGCCAGCAAGCCCCAGGGGACCTCAAACATTCAGTACTTC. Encoded protein: CASKPQGTSNIQYF. Together with reference TRBV2 and TRBJ2-4, the CDR3 gives the full variable domain: EPEVTQTPSHQVTQMGQEVILRCVPISNHLYFYWYRQILGQKVEFLVSFYNNEISEKSEIFDDQFSVERPDGSNFTLKIRSTKLEDSAMYFCASKPQGTSNIQYFGAGTRLSVL.

This clonotype was seen only a few times. The chain has TRBV24-1 and TRBJ1-2, with D possibly TRBD1 on 5 matching bases. Trimming pared 3 bases from V and 7 bases from J, leaving 8 bases between. The CDR3 is made up of 12 amino acids. Germline lookup yields CDR1 KGHDR and CDR2 SFDVKD. CDR3 region: CATSDGGGGYTF. As DNA, the CDR3 is TGTGCCACCAGTGATGGGGGGGGTGGCTACACCTTC.

This clonotype was seen ten or more times. J is TRBJ2-1 and V is TRBV24-1; D is unresolved. The V end lost 3 bases, the J end lost 6 bases, and 11 bases lay between the germline ends. The CDR3 length is 14 residues. Germline-derived CDR1 and CDR2 are KGHDR and SFDVKD. CDR3 residues: CATSDPVNFNEQFF. The CDR3 nucleotides read TGTGCCACCAGTGATCCCGTAAACTTCAATGAGCAGTTCTTC.

This clonotype was seen ten or more times. J is TRBJ1-1 and V is TRBV18; D is undetermined. This CDR3 region has 13 residues. In germline, CDR1 is KGHSH, CDR2 LQKENI. The V end lost 2 bases, the J end lost 1 base, and 5 bases lay between the germline ends. CDR3 sequence reads: CASSPDQNTEAFF. The CDR3 nucleotides are TGTGCCAGCTCACCAGACCAGAACACTGAAGCTTTCTTT.

This clonotype was observed at least ten times. The chain joins TRBV6-1 to TRBJ1-1; tentatively, D is TRBD1 (6 bases). Deletions cut 5 bases from V and 4 bases from J, with 17 bases between. The CDR3 has 15 amino acids. Germline V gene data show CDR1 as MNHNS and CDR2 as SASEGT. The CDR3 nucleotides read TGTGCCAGCAGTCGCAAGGGGGGGCTTGGCACTGAAGCTTTCTTT. It translates to CASSRKGGLGTEAFF.

As regards this clonotype: This may come from a read error, since a much larger clone is one base off. The rearrangement links TRBV20-1 to TRBJ2-5; D is unclear. The germline CDR1 and CDR2 sequences are DFQATT and SNEGSKA (reference sequence). Trimming cost V 3 bases and J 7 bases, with 21 bases left between them. The CDR3 runs to 15 residues. The CDR3 is CSASPGGMAPGTQYF. In DNA form, the CDR3 reads TGCAGTGCTAGTCCTGGCGGAATGGCTCCGGGGACCCAGTACTTC.

This clonotype showed up just a few times. The genes are TRBV5-4 and TRBJ2-5, with D possibly being TRBD1 (6 bases). The CDR3 has 14 amino acids. With 4 bases removed from V and 1 base from J, the gap between germline ends came to 11 bases. Germline V gene lookup returns CDR1 SGHNT and CDR2 YYREEE (reference sequence). The CDR3 region is CASSTGHRQETQYF. The CDR3 nucleotides are TGTGCCAGCAGCACGGGACATCGCCAAGAGACCCAGTACTTC.

The table lists this clonotype with many counts. The chain recombines TRBV7-8 with TRBJ2-7; no firm D call. V was shortened by 5 bases and J by 2 bases, with 22 bases between the two germline ends. Germline values: CDR1 SGHVS, CDR2 FQNEAQ. The CDR3 spans 17 residues. The DNA for the CDR3 is TGTGCCAGCAGCAACCCCTCGACTGTAACCTTCCCCTACGAGCAGTACTTC. This codes for CASSNPSTVTFPYEQYF.

This clonotype appeared a few times. V gene TRBV7-2 combines with J gene TRBJ1-2; a weak D match, TRBD1 (6 bases). Trimming removed 1 base from V and 0 bases from J, with 15 bases in between. This CDR3 contains 17 residues. Germline loops: CDR1 SGHTA, CDR2 FQGNSA. In DNA, the CDR3 is TGTGCCAGCAGCTTAGAAGCTAACAGGGCTACTAACTATGGCTACACCTTC. This translates into CASSLEANRATNYGYTF.

The J gene is TRBJ2-7, the V gene TRBV28; D is uncertain. Germline loops: CDR1 MDHEN, CDR2 SYDVKM. The CDR3 has 13 residues. Between the trimmed V and J ends, which lost 6 bases and 3 bases, there was a span of 12 bases. In nucleotides, the CDR3 is TGTGCCAGCAGGATTTCGGACGGCTACGAGCAGTACTTC. Its translation is CASRISDGYEQYF. Complete variable domain (other parts from reference TRBV28 and TRBJ2-7): DVKVTQSSRYLVKRTGEKVFLECVQDMDHENMFWYRQDPGLGLRLIYFSYDVKMKEKGDIPEGYSVSREKKERFSLILESASTNQTSMYLCASRISDGYEQYFGPGTRLTVT.